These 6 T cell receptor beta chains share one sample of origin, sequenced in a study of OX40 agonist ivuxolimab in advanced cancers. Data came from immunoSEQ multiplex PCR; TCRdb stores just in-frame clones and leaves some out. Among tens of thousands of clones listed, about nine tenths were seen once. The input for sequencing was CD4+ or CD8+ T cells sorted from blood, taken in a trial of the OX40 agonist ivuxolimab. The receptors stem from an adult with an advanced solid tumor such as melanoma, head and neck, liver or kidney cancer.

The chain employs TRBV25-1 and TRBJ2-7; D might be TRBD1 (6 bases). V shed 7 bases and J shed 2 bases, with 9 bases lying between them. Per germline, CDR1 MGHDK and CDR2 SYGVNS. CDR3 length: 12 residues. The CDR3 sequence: CASKGQPYEQYF. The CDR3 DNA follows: TGTGCCAGCAAAGGACAGCCCTACGAGCAGTACTTC.

The CDR3 here is CASSLSLGYQPQHF. DNA of the CDR3: TGCGCCAGCAGCTTGAGCTTGGGGTATCAGCCCCAGCATTTT. V usage is TRBV5-1 and J usage is TRBJ1-5; the D is unclear. Per germline, CDR1 SGHRS and CDR2 YFSETQ. The CDR3 consists of 14 residues. Trimming pared 1 base from V and 5 bases from J, leaving 10 bases between.

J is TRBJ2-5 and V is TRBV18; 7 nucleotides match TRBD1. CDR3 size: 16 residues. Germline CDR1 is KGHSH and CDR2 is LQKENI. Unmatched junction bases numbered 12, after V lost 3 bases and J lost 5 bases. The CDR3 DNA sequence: TGTGCCAGCTCACCCCCACAAAGACAGGGTAGCGAGACCCAGTACTTC. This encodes CASSPPQRQGSETQYF. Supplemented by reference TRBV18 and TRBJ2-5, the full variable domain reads NAGVMQNPRHLVRRRGQEARLRCSPMKGHSHVYWYRQLPEEGLKFMVYLQKENIIDESGMPKERFSAEFPKEGPSILRIQQVVRGDSAAYFCASSPPQRQGSETQYFGPGTRLLVL.

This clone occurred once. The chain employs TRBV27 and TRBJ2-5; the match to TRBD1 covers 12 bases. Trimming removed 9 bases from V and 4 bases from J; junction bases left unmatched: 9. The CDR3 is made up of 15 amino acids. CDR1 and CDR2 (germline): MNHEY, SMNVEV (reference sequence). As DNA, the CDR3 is TGTGCCAGTGCCCCCGGGACAGGGGGCCGAGAGACCCAGTACTTC. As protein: CASAPGTGGRETQYF.

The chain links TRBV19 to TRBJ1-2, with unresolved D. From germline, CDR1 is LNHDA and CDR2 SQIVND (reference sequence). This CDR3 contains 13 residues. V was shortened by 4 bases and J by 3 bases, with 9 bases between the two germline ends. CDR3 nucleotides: TGTGCCAGTAGTACCAACAGCTACTATGGCTACACCTTC. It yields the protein CASSTNSYYGYTF.

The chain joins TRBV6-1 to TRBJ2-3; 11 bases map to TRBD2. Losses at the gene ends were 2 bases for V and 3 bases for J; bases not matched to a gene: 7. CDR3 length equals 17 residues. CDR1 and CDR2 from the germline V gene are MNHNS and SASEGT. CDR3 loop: CASSERPGLADTDTQYF. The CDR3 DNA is TGTGCCAGCAGTGAAAGGCCGGGACTAGCGGATACAGATACGCAGTATTTT.